This entry is about one T cell receptor (beta chain). Only a few counts were recorded for this clonotype. No cognate antigen has been identified for it. No base quality values were provided; no much bigger clone lies one nucleotide off. This sample stems from a study of blood T cells in healthy people across ages (dated by TCRdb to about 2015). Notes on the research overall: In model experiments, template switching captured about one uniquely barcoded TCR beta cDNA molecule for every two T cells. Using deep sequencing normalized with unique cDNA molecular identifiers, the study measured how TCR beta repertoire diversity changes with age. The donors were split into four age groups: young (average around 15 years), middle-aged (about 40), aged (roughly 65) and long-lived (about 74). To avoid experimental bias, donors of different ages were randomly spread across the sequencing lanes. The study analyzed two additional independent replicas of 1 million unique cDNA reads from the same blood draw for two donors, one aged 18 to 29 and one aged 80 or older.

Systemically healthy Caucasian individuals from Russia, some 36 in total and aged roughly 6 to 100 years, were included as donors. Each donor gave around 9.8 milliliters of peripheral blood, collected into EDTA-treated Vacutainer tubes. Ficoll-Paque density-gradient centrifugation was used to isolate PBMCs, with at least 6.5 million per sample. Total RNA was extracted from PBMCs with Trizol reagent, with at least 6 micrograms obtained per sample. For every donor, an aliquot of PBMCs went through flow cytometry to measure the percentages of naive CD45RAhigh/CD27high T cells. The CDR3 goes from the cysteine to the phenylalanine over 16 residues. The sequence is cut down to CDR3 DNA, 48 bases in frame from base 1. Trimming at the junction amounts to 0 bases on V and 3 bases on J, and the germline ends lie 11 bases apart. Taken from the germline V gene, the CDR1 and CDR2 loops are LGHNA and YSLEER. Overall study outcomes, separate from this receptor: The percentage of naive T cells measured by flow cytometry correlated strongly with observed TCR beta diversity. Because profiling used bulk unsorted PBMCs, naive and antigen-experienced compartments could not be compared conclusively. Donor CMV infection status was unknown, potentially confounding age-related changes in expanded clonotypes. Compared with the aged group, more naive CD4+ T cells, fewer expanded clones and increased TCR diversity were shown by the long-lived group, suggesting age selection. Estimates of total diversity based on one million sequenced T cells were considered lower bounds and underestimates. As age increased, observed TCR beta diversity per million T cells dropped in a roughly linear way, and a significant reduction was already evident by age 40.

Receptor libraries were prepared by 5' RACE. These reads were obtained on an Illumina HiSeq 2500. A second PCR of about 6 to 11 cycles was run with a J-beta primer mix and a sample-barcoded 5' primer. Each TCR beta cDNA molecule received a unique molecular identifier from a template-switch 5' adaptor carrying 12 random nucleotides. At least 3 million CDR3-containing paired-end reads were obtained from each sample. All of the RNA was converted into first-strand cDNA using the Mint cDNA synthesis kit, with a TRBC-specific oligonucleotide serving as the primer. After uracil-DNA glycosylase treatment, a first 18-cycle PCR used universal primers M1SS and BC2_uni_R on all cDNA. As for the original processing: For normalization, 1 million high-quality reads were randomly selected from each sample, with every read carrying a distinct molecular identifier. Instead of being binned into consensus sequences, reads that shared molecular identifiers were thrown out. MiTCR, with a Q25 quality threshold and the strictest error-elimination algorithm, was used for CDR3 identification, clonotype clustering and error correction. A nonparametric unseen species model with Euler transformation was used to estimate a lower bound on total TCR beta diversity. TCRdb took the public reads, trimmed them with fastp at Q25, ran MiXCR for clone calling and kept in-frame beta chains. CDR3 protein duplicates are merged, each entry listing the most common genes and DNA. These V and J calls originate from TCRdb's pipeline instead of the authors' own analysis. This sample lists around 790,000 distinct CDR3 sequences; roughly 44% were detected once. The top ten clonotypes cover nearly 20% of the sample.

Sequencing was carried out using blood. The chain is assembled from TRBV4-3 and TRBJ1-4; the D gene identity is not certain. This clonotype originated in a man between 60 and 70 years old in good health. The encoded CDR3 is CASSQDPAGSNEKLFF. The DNA sequence follows: TGCGCCAGCAGCCAAGATCCCGCGGGATCTAATGAAAAACTGTTTTTT.